The table lists the clone carrying this T cell receptor beta chain with a count of one. The same CDR3 is also encoded by other DNA sequences in this sample. Donors, healthy HIV-negative adults, lacked recent acute infections or vaccinations. The CDR3 is 12 amino acids. CDR1 is LNHDA and CDR2 is SQIVND in the germline V gene (reference sequence). Trimming removed 6 bases at V and 1 base at J, with 4 bases between. This sample is part of a study of shared clonotypes between healthy human individuals. On the study more broadly: Used for every donor were three CD4 naive, three CD4 memory, two CD8 naive and one CD8 memory plate.

Some clones are missing from TCRdb's copy, which holds only in-frame ones; the method was immunoSEQ multiplex PCR. The data hold millions of clones, with around 90% observed a single time. This TCR was recovered from a man aged 18-30 years in good health. This chain connects TRBV19 to TRBJ1-5; no firm D call. Sequencing was done on a sample of naive CD4+ T cells sorted from blood. The subset was: CD45RA+ positively selected. This chain's CDR3 is CASRSSNQPQHF. DNA of the CDR3: TGTGCCAGTAGGTCAAGCAATCAGCCCCAGCATTTT.